This T cell receptor beta chain was obtained from a study of T cells in Graves' hyperthyroidism and ophthalmopathy. Study findings and constraints: Most thyroid-expanded clonotypes above 0.001 were also found in blood.

From RNA transcripts, TCR beta CDR3 regions were amplified. TCR CDR3 regions were first amplified by RT-PCR with HTBI primers. TCRdb fed the multiplex PCR reads into MiXCR, producing one record per CDR3 protein. Found here are 250,000 to 300,000 distinct CDR3 sequences, about 18% of them singletons; the top ten hold approximately 57%. This CDR3 comprises 15 residues. Germline values: CDR1 MDHEN, CDR2 SYDVKM. As for this clonotype: Its antigen remains unknown. One end of the junction is discordant with germline, which a read error may explain.

Thyroid ultrasound and orbital computed tomography, with clinical symptoms and serum thyroxine and TRAb, informed diagnoses. The V call is TRBV28, the J call TRBJ2-3; 11 bases line up with TRBD2. Sample: blood. The receptor was derived from a woman between 55 and 75 years old with Graves' ophthalmopathy. The CDR3 protein is CASRLGTSGTDTQYF. CDR3 bases: TGTGCCAGCCGTTTGGGGACTAGCGGTACAGATACGCAGTATTTT.